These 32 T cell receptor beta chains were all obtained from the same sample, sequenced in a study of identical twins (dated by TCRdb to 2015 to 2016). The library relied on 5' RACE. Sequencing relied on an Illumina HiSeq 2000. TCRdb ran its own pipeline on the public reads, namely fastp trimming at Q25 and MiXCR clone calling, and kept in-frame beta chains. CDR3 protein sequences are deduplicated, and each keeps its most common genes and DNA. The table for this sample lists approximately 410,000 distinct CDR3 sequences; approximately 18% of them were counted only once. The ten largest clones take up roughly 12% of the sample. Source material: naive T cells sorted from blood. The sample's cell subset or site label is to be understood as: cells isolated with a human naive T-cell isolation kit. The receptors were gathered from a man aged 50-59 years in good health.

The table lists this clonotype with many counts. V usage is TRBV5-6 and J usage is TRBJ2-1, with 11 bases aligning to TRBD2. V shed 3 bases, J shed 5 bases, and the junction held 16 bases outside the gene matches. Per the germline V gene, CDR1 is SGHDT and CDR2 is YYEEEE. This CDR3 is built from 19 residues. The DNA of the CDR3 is TGTGCCAGCAGCTCCTATCCCTGGTCTAGCGGGAGGACAGACAATGAGCAGTTCTTC. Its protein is CASSSYPWSSGRTDNEQFF.

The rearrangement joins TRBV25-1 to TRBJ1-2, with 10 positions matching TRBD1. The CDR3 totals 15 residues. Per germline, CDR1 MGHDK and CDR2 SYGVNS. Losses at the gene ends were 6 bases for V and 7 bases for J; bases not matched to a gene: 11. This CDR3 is CASSEAGTGARGYTF. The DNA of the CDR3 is TGTGCCAGCAGCGAAGCCGGGACAGGGGCCCGTGGCTACACCTTC.

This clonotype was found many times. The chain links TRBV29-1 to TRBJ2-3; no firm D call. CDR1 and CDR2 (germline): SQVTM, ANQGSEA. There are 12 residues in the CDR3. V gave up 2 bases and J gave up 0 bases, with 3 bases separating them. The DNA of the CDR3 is TGCAGCGTTGAATCGAGCACAGATACGCAGTATTTT. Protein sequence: CSVESSTDTQYF.

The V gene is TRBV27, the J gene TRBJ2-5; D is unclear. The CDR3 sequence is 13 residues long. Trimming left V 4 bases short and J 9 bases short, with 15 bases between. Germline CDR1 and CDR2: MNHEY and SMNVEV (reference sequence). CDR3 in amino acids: CASSWRQTFPQYF. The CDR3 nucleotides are TGTGCCAGCAGTTGGCGCCAGACTTTTCCCCAGTACTTC.

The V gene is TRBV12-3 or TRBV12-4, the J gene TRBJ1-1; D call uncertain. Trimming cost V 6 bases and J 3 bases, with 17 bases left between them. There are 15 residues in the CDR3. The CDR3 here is CASSSKGPGDTEAFF. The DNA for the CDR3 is TGTGCCAGCAGCTCTAAGGGTCCGGGAGACACTGAAGCTTTCTTT.

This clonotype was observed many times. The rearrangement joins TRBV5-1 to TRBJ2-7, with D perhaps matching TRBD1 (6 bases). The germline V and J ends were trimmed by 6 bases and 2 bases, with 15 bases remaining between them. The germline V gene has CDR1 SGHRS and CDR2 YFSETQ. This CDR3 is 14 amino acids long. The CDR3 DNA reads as TGCGCCAGCACCTCGGGCCCAGGGGCCTACGAGCAGTACTTC. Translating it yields CASTSGPGAYEQYF.

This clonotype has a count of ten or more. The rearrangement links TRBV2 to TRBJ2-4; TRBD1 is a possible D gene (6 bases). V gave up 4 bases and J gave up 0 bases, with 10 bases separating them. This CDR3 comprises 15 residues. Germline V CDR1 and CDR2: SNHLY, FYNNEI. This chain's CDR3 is CASSGGQLAKNIQYF. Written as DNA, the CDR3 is TGTGCCAGCAGTGGCGGACAGCTAGCCAAAAACATTCAGTACTTC.

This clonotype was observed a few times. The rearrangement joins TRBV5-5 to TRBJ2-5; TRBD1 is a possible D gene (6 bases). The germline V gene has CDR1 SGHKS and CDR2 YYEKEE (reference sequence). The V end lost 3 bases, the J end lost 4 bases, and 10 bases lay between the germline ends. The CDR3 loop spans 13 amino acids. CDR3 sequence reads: CASSYQGRETQYF. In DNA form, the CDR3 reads TGTGCCAGCAGCTATCAGGGGCGAGAGACCCAGTACTTC.

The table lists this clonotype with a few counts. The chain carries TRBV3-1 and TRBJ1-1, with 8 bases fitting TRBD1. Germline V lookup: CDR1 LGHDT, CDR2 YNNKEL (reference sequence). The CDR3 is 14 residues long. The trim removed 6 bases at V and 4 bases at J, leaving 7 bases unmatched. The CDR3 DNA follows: TGTGCCAGCAGACAGGCCGGGACAGGCACTGAAGCTTTCTTT. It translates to CASRQAGTGTEAFF.

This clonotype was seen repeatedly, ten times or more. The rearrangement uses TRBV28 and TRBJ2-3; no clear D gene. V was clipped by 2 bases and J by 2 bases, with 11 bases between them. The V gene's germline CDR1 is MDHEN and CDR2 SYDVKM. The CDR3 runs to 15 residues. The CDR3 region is CASSLHDGLTDTQYF. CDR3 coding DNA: TGTGCCAGCAGTTTACACGACGGCCTCACAGATACGCAGTATTTT. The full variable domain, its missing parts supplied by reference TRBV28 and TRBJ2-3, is DVKVTQSSRYLVKRTGEKVFLECVQDMDHENMFWYRQDPGLGLRLIYFSYDVKMKEKGDIPEGYSVSREKKERFSLILESASTNQTSMYLCASSLHDGLTDTQYFGPGTRLTVL.

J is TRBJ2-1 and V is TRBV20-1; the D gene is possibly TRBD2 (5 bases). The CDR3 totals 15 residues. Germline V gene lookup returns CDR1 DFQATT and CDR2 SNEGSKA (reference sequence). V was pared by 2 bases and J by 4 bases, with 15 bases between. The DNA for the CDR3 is TGCAGTGCTAGACCGCCCGGGATCCGGTACAATGAGCAGTTCTTC. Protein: CSARPPGIRYNEQFF.

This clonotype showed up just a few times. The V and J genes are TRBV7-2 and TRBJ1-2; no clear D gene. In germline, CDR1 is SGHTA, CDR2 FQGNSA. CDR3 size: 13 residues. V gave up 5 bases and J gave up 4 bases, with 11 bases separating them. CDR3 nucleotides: TGTGCCAGCAGCGCCGAAGTGGTCTATGGCTACACCTTC. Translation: CASSAEVVYGYTF.

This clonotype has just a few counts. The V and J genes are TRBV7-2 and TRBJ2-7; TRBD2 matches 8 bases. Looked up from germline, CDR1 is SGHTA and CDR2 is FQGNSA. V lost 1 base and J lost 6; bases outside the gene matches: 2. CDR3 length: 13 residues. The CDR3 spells CASSLVGGGEQYF. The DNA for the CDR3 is TGTGCCAGCAGCTTAGTCGGGGGGGGCGAGCAGTACTTC.

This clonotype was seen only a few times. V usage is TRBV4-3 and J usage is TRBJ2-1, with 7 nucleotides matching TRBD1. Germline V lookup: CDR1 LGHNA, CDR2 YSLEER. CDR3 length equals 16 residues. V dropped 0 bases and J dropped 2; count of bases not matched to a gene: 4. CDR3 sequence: CASSQERDSAYNEQFF. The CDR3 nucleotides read TGCGCCAGCAGCCAAGAGAGGGACAGCGCCTACAATGAGCAGTTCTTC.

The CDR3 sequence: CASSFTDRAGELFF. CDR3 DNA sequence: TGTGCCAGCAGCTTTACAGACAGGGCCGGGGAGCTGTTTTTT. The genes are TRBV11-3 and TRBJ2-2; 7 bases are a match to TRBD1. Germline V gene lookup returns CDR1 SGHNT and CDR2 YENEEA. V dropped 3 bases and J dropped 6; count of bases not matched to a gene: 4. CDR3 length: 14 residues.

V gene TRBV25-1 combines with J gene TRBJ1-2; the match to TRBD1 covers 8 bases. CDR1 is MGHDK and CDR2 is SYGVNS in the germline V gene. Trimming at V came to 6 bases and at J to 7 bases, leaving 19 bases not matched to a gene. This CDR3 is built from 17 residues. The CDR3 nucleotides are TGTGCCAGCAGCAGTATTAATCCAAACAGGGGGGACGGTGGCTACACCTTC. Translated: CASSSINPNRGDGGYTF.

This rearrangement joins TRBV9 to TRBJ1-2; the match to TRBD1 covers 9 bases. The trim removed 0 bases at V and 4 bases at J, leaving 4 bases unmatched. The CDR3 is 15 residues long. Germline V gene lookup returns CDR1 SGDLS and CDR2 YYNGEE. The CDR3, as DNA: TGTGCCAGCAGCGTAGTTGGGACAGGGAGCTATGGCTACACCTTC. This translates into CASSVVGTGSYGYTF. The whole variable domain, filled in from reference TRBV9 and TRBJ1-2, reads DSGVTQTPKHLITATGQRVTLRCSPRSGDLSVYWYQQSLDQGLQFLIQYYNGEERAKGNILERFSAQQFPDLHSELNLSSLELGDSALYFCASSVVGTGSYGYTFGSGTRLTVV.

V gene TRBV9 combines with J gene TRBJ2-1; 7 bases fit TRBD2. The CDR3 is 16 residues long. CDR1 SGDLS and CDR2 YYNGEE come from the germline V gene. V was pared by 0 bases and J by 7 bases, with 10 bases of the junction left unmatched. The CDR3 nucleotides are TGTGCCAGCAGCGTAGGTTGGGCGGGAGTGGTTAATGAGCAGTTCTTC. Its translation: CASSVGWAGVVNEQFF.

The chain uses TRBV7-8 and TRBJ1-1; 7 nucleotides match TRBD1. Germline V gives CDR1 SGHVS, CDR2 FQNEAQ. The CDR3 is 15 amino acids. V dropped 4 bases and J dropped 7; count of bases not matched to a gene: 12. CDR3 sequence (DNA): TGTGCCAGCAGCTCTCTTTCGACAGGGAATAATGAAGCTTTCTTT. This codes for CASSSLSTGNNEAFF. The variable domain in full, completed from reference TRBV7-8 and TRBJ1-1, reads GAGVSQSPRYKVAKRGQDVALRCDPISGHVSLFWYQQALGQGPEFLTYFQNEAQLDKSGLPSDRFFAERPEGSVSTLKIQRTQQEDSAVYLCASSSLSTGNNEAFFGQGTRLTVV.

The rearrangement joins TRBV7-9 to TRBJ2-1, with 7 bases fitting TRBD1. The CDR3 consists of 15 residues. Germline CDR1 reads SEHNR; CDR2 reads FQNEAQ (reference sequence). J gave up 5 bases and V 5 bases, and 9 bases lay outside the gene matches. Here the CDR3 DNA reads TGTGCCAGCAGCCCGCCCGGGACAGATAACAATGAGCAGTTCTTC. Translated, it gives CASSPPGTDNNEQFF.

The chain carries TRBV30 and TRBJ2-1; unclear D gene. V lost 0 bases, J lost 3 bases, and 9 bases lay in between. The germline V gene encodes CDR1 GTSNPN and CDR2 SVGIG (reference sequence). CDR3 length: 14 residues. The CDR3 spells CAWSVSSLYNEQFF. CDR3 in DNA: TGTGCCTGGAGTGTCAGCAGTCTCTACAATGAGCAGTTCTTC.

CDR3 residues: CATRGSSYEQYF. The CDR3, as DNA: TGTGCCACCCGGGGGAGCTCCTACGAGCAGTACTTC. The chain couples TRBV19 to TRBJ2-7; D might be TRBD2 (6 bases). From germline, CDR1 is LNHDA and CDR2 SQIVND (reference sequence). V was clipped by 10 bases and J by 0 bases, with 10 bases between them. CDR3 size: 12 residues.

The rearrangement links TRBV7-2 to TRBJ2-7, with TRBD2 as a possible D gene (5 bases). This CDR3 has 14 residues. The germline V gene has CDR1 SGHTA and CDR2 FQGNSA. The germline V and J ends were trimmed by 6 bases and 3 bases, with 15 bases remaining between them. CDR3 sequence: CASREEAGGYEQYF. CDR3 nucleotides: TGTGCCAGCAGAGAGGAGGCAGGAGGCTACGAGCAGTACTTC.

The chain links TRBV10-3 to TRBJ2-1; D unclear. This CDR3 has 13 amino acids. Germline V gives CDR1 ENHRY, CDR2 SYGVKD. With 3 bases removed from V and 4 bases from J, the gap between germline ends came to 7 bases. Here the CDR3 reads CAISERKYNEQFF. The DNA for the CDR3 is TGTGCCATCAGTGAACGAAAGTACAATGAGCAGTTCTTC.

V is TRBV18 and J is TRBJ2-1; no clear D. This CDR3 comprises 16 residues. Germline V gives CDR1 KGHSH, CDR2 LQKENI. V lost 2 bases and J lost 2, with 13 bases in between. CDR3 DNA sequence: TGTGCCAGCTCACCAACTGTCGAGGCTGCCTACAATGAGCAGTTCTTC. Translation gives CASSPTVEAAYNEQFF.

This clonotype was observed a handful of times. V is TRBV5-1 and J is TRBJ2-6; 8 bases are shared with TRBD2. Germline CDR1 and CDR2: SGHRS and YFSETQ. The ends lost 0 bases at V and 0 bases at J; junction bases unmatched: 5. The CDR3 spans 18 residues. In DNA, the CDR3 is TGCGCCAGCAGCTTGGCTGGCGGGGGGTTCTCTGGGGCCAACGTCCTGACTTTC. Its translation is CASSLAGGGFSGANVLTF.

CDR3 coding DNA: TGTGCCATCAGTGAGCCCCATACAGATACGCAGTATTTT. Translating gives CAISEPHTDTQYF. This chain links TRBV10-3 with TRBJ2-3, with D unclear. CDR3 length: 13 amino acids. Germline CDR1 is ENHRY and CDR2 is SYGVKD. V lost 2 bases to trimming and J lost 3 bases, with 6 bases between them.

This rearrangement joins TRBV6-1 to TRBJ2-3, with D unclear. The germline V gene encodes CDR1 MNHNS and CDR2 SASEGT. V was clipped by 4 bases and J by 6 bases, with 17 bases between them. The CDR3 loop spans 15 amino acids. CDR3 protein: CASSGRFVVSDTQYF. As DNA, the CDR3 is TGTGCCAGCAGTGGACGTTTTGTGGTTTCTGATACGCAGTATTTT.

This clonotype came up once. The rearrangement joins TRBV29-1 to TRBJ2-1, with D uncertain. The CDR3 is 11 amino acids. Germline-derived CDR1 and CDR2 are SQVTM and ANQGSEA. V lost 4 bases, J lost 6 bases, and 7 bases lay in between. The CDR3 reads CSVAAANEQFF. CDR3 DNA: TGCAGCGTTGCGGCGGCCAATGAGCAGTTCTTC.

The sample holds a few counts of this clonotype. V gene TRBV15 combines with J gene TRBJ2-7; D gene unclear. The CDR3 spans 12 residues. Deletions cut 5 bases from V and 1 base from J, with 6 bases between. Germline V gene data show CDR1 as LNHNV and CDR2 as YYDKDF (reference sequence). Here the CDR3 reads CATSSDSYEQYF. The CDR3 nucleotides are TGTGCCACCAGCTCGGATTCCTACGAGCAGTACTTC.

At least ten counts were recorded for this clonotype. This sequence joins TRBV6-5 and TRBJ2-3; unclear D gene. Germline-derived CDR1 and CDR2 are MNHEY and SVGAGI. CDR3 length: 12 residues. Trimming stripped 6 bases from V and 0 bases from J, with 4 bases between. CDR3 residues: CASRASTDTQYF. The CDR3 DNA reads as TGTGCCAGCAGGGCGAGCACAGATACGCAGTATTTT.

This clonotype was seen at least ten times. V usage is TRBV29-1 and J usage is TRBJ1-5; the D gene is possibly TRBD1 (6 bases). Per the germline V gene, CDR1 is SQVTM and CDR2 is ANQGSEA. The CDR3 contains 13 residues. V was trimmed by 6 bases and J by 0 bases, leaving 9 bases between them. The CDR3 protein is CSVSGDSNQPQHF. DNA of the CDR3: TGCAGCGTCTCAGGGGATAGCAATCAGCCCCAGCATTTT.